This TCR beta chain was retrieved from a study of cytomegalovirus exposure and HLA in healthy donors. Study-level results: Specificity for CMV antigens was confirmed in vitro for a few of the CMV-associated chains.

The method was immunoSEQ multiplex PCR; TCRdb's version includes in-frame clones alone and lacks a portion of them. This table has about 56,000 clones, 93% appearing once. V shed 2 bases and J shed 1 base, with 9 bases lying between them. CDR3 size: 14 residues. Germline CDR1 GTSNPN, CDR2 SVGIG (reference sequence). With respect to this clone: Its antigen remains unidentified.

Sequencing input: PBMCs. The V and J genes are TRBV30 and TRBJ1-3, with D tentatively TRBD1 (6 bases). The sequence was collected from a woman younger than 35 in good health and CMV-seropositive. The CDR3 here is CAWSFTGSGNTIYF. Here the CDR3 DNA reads TGTGCCTGGAGTTTTACAGGGTCTGGAAACACCATATATTTT.